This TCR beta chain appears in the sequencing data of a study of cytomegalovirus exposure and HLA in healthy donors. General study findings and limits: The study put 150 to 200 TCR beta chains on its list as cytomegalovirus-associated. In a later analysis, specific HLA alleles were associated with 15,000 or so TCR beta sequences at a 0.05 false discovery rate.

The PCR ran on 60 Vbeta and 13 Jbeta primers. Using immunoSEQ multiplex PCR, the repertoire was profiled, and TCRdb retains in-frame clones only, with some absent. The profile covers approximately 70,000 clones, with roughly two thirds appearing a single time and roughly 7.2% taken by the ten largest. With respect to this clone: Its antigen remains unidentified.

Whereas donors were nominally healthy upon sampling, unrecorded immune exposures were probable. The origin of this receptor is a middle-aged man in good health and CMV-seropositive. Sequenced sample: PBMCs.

The DNA for the CDR3 is TGTGCCACCCCAGCGGGAGGGCCGAGGAGCACAGATACGCAGTATTTT. It specifies CATPAGGPRSTDTQYF. The V call is TRBV28, the J call TRBJ2-3, with TRBD2 matching over 10 bases. The germline V gene has CDR1 MDHEN and CDR2 SYDVKM. With 10 bases clipped from V and 0 bases from J, the junction kept 10 bases outside the gene matches. CDR3 size: 16 residues.